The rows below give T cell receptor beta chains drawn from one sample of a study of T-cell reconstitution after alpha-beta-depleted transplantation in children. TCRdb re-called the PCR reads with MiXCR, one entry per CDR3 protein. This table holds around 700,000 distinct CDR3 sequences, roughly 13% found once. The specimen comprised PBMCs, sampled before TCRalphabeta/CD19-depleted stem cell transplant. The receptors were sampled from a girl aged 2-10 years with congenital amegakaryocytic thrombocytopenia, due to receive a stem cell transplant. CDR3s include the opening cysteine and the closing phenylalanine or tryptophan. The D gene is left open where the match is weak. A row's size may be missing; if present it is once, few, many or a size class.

CDR3 DNA: TGCGCCAGCAGCCAAGTCCGTCAGGGGTATGGCTACACCTTC
CDR3 protein: CASSQVRQGYGYTF
J gene: TRBJ1-2
D gene: .
V gene: TRBV4-1
clone size: .

CDR3 DNA: TGCGCCAGCAGCCAACGACTAGCTGGGGCGTGGAATGAGCAGTTCTTC
CDR3 protein: CASSQRLAGAWNEQFF
J gene: TRBJ2-1
D gene: TRBD2
V gene: TRBV5-1
clone size: .

CDR3 DNA: TGTGCCAGCAGTTTTGCGGAGAAACCTTACTACGAGCAGTACTTC
CDR3 protein: CASSFAEKPYYEQYF
J gene: TRBJ2-7
D gene: .
V gene: TRBV28
clone size: few

CDR3 DNA: TGTGCCAGCAGACATACCGACAGGGACACTGAAGCTTTCTTT
CDR3 protein: CASRHTDRDTEAFF
J gene: TRBJ1-1
D gene: TRBD1
V gene: TRBV3-1
clone size: .

CDR3 DNA: TGCGCCAGCAGCCCTGCTACAGGGGGCTACCAAGAGACCCAGTACTTC
CDR3 protein: CASSPATGGYQETQYF
J gene: TRBJ2-5
D gene: TRBD1
V gene: TRBV5-1
clone size: few

CDR3 DNA: TGTGCCAGCAGCCGGGGACAGAAAGAAGAGACCCAGTACTTC
CDR3 protein: CASSRGQKEETQYF
J gene: TRBJ2-5
D gene: TRBD1
V gene: TRBV5-6
clone size: .

CDR3 DNA: TGTGCCAGCAGTCTTCCGGGAGGGAGACCCTACAATGAGCAGTTCTTC
CDR3 protein: CASSLPGGRPYNEQFF
J gene: TRBJ2-1
D gene: TRBD2
V gene: TRBV5-6
clone size: many

CDR3 DNA: TGTGCCAGCACCAAGCCAGGGGTCGGAAACACCATATATTTT
CDR3 protein: CASTKPGVGNTIYF
J gene: TRBJ1-3
D gene: .
V gene: TRBV5-5
clone size: .

CDR3 DNA: TGTGCCAGCAGCCAATTTGGATTTATAGGGGGAGCGGAGGGAGAGACCCAGTACTTC
CDR3 protein: CASSQFGFIGGAEGETQYF
J gene: TRBJ2-5
D gene: .
V gene: TRBV14
clone size: few

CDR3 DNA: TGCGCCAGCAGCAAGGGACTTGAGACCCAGTACTTC
CDR3 protein: CASSKGLETQYF
J gene: TRBJ2-5
D gene: .
V gene: TRBV5-1
clone size: few

CDR3 DNA: TGCGCCAGCAGCTTGGGAGGTGTAAACACTGAAGCTTTCTTT
CDR3 protein: CASSLGGVNTEAFF
J gene: TRBJ1-1
D gene: .
V gene: TRBV5-1
clone size: many

CDR3 DNA: TGTGCCAGCAGCAACCATAGCAGACTGTATAATTCACCCCTCCACTTT
CDR3 protein: CASSNHSRLYNSPLHF
J gene: TRBJ1-6
D gene: .
V gene: TRBV21-1
clone size: many